This T cell receptor beta chain originates from a study of T cell changes during pregnancy in multiple sclerosis. The CDR3 is 14 amino acids. Per germline, CDR1 MNHNY and CDR2 SVGAGI (reference sequence). The V gene end was trimmed by 7 bases and the J gene end by 12 bases; junction bases not matched to a gene: 14. The method was immunoSEQ multiplex PCR; TCRdb's version includes in-frame clones alone and lacks a portion of them. Found here are 20,000 to 25,000 clones, 85% to 95% of them singletons; the top ten hold 0.68%. This chain uses TRBV6-6 with TRBJ2-1; TRBD2 aligns across 8 bases. The receptor was isolated from a female donor with multiple sclerosis, enrolled in a pregnancy study. Sequenced here: CD4+ T cells from peripheral blood mononuclear cells, sampled in the third trimester of pregnancy. The CDR3 region is CASNPLAGGIGQFF. CDR3 coding DNA: TGTGCCAGCAACCCGCTGGCGGGGGGCATTGGGCAGTTCTTC.